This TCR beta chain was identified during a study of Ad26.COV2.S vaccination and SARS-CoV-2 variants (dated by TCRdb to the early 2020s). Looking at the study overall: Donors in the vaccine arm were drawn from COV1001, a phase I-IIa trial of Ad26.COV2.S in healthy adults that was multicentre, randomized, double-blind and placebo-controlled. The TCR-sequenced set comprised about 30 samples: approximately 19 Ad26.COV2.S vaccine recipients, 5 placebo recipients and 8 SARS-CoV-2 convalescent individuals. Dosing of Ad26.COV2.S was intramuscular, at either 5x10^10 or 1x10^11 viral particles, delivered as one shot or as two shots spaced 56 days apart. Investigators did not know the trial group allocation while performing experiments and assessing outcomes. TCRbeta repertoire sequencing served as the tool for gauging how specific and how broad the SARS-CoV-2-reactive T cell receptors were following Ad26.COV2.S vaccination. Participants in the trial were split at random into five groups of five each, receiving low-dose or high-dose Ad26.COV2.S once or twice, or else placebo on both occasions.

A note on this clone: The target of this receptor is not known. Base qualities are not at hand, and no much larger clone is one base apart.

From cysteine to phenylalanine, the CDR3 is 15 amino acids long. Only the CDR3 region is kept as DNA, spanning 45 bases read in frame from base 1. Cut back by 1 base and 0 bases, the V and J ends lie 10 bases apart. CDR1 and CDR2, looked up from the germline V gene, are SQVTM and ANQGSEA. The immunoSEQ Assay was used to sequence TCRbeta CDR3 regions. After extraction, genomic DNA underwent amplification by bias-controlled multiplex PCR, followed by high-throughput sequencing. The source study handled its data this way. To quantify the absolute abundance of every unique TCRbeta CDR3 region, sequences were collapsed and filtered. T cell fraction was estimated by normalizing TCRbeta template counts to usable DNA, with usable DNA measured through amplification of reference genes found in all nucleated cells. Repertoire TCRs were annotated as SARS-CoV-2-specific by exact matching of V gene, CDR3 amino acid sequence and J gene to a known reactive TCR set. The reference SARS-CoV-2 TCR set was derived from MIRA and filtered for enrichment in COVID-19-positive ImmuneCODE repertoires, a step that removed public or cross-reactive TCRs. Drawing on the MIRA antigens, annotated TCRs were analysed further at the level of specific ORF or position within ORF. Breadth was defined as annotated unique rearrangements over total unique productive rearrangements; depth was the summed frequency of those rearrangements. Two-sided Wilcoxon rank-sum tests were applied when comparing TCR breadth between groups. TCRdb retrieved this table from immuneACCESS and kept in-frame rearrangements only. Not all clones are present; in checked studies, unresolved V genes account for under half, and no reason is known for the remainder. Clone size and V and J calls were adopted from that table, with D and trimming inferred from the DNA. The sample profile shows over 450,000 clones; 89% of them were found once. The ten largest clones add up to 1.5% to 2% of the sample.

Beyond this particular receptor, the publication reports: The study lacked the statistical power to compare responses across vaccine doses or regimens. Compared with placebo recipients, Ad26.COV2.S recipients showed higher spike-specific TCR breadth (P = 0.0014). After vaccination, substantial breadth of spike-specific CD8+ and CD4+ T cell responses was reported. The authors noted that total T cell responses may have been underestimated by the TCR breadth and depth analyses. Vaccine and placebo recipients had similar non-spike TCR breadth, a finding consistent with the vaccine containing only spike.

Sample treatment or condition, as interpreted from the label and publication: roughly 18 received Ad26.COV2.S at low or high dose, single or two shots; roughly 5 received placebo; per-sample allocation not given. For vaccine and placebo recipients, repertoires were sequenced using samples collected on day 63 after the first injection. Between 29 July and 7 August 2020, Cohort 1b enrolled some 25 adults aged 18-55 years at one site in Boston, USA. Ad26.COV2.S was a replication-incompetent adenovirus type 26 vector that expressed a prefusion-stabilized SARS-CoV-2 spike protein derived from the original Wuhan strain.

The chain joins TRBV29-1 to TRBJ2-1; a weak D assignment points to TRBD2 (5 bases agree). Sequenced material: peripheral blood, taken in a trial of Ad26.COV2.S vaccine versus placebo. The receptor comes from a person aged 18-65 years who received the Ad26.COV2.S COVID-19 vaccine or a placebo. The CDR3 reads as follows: CSVEGLGSSYNEQFF. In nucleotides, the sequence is TGCAGCGTTGAAGGATTAGGGAGCTCCTACAATGAGCAGTTCTTC.